Below are 30 T cell receptor beta chains sequenced from a single sample in a study of CD4 T cell repertoires in COVID-19 (dated by TCRdb to about 2021). Library preparation employed the immunoSEQ multiplex PCR assay. In TCRdb, the immuneACCESS table is reduced to in-frame sequences with V and J assigned. These tables do not hold every clone; where another copy was compared, an unresolved V gene accounts for under half, and the others remain unexplained. The sample table contains about 24,000 clones; only one count was recorded for 93% of them. 0.66% of the sample comes from the top ten. Uncultured memory T cell samples were sequenced directly after ex vivo isolation. Sequenced material: circulating follicular helper CD4+ T cells (cTfh) from blood, taken before the COVID-19 pandemic. The sample's cell subset or site label, decoded: circulating T follicular helper cells. The receptors derive from a human donor who had COVID-19.

This clone was counted once. The chain joins TRBV18 to TRBJ2-5; the D is unclear. Germline V lookup: CDR1 KGHSH, CDR2 LQKENI. Trimming took 5 bases from V and 4 from J, leaving 14 bases between them. This CDR3 has 14 amino acids. CDR3 loop: CASSVLVAPETQYF. The CDR3 region has the DNA TGTGCCAGCTCAGTGCTAGTCGCCCCAGAGACCCAGTACTTC.

This clone was recorded a few times. The chain links TRBV11-2 to TRBJ1-1, with D hard to call. The CDR3 has 14 amino acids. Looked up from germline, CDR1 is SGHAT and CDR2 is FQNNGV. Trimming stripped 0 bases from V and 11 bases from J, with 16 bases between. The CDR3 spells CASSLDRGAHGAFF. The DNA for the CDR3 is TGTGCCAGCAGCTTAGATCGAGGTGCACATGGGGCTTTCTTT.

The rearrangement links TRBV7-2 to TRBJ1-1; D unclear. CDR1 is SGHTA, CDR2 FQGNSA, per germline. V lost 2 bases to trimming and J lost 2 bases, with 6 bases between them. This CDR3 has 13 amino acids. The CDR3 protein is CASSLRGNTEAFF. The CDR3 DNA follows: TGTGCCAGCAGCTTAAGAGGAAACACTGAAGCTTTCTTT.

V usage is TRBV7-9 and J usage is TRBJ2-7, with 9 bases aligning to TRBD1. V lost 4 bases, J lost 2 bases, and 6 bases stayed unmatched. This CDR3 spans 15 amino acids. Germline CDR1 reads SEHNR; CDR2 reads FQNEAQ (reference sequence). CDR3 in DNA: TGTGCCAGCAGCTGGGACAGGGCGTCCCCCTACGAGCAGTACTTC. Its translation: CASSWDRASPYEQYF.

The table lists this clone with a count of one. V and J are TRBV7-2 and TRBJ2-7, with 7 bases aligning to TRBD1. This CDR3 is 14 amino acids long. The junction had 9 bases not matched to a gene; V was cut back by 4 bases and J by 6 bases. Germline CDR1 reads SGHTA; CDR2 reads FQGNSA. CDR3 coding DNA: TGTGCCAGCAGCTCGACAGGGCAGAACGGCGAGCAGTACTTC. Translating gives CASSSTGQNGEQYF.

The J gene is TRBJ2-2, the V gene TRBV6-1; TRBD1 matches at 10 bases. CDR3 length: 19 residues. The germline CDR1 and CDR2 sequences are MNHNS and SASEGT. The V gene end was trimmed by 1 base and the J gene end by 6 bases; junction bases not matched to a gene: 14. CDR3 sequence: CASSEGIWGTGAVSGELFF. CDR3 DNA: TGTGCCAGCAGTGAAGGGATATGGGGGACAGGGGCAGTGTCCGGGGAGCTGTTTTTT.

This chain links TRBV7-8 with TRBJ2-7; TRBD1 matches 9 bases. Germline trimming cut 5 bases from V and 2 bases from J; bases unmatched to any gene: 7. The germline V gene encodes CDR1 SGHVS and CDR2 FQNEAQ. This CDR3 spans 15 amino acids. The CDR3 loop reads CASSQSGTGTYEQYF. For the CDR3, the DNA is TGTGCCAGCAGCCAGTCCGGGACAGGGACCTACGAGCAGTACTTC.

The rearrangement joins TRBV2 to TRBJ2-5; TRBD2 agrees at 9 bases. This CDR3 comprises 17 residues. Germline CDR1 is SNHLY and CDR2 is FYNNEI. J lost 0 bases, V lost 6 bases, and 11 bases had no gene match. The CDR3 reads CASRRRGSGSNQETQYF. In DNA form, the CDR3 reads TGTGCCAGCAGACGGCGCGGTAGCGGGAGCAACCAAGAGACCCAGTACTTC.

The rearrangement joins TRBV2 to TRBJ1-5; D not resolved. The CDR3 is made up of 14 amino acids. Germline V gives CDR1 SNHLY, CDR2 FYNNEI. The V and J ends lost 6 bases and 2 bases respectively, with 11 bases between them. CDR3 sequence: CASSARRGNQPQHF. The CDR3 bases are TGTGCCAGCAGCGCCAGGAGGGGCAATCAGCCCCAGCATTTT. Combining the CDR3 with reference TRBV2 and TRBJ1-5 gives the whole variable domain EPEVTQTPSHQVTQMGQEVILRCVPISNHLYFYWYRQILGQKVEFLVSFYNNEISEKSEIFDDQFSVERPDGSNFTLKIRSTKLEDSAMYFCASSARRGNQPQHFGDGTRLSIL.

On this clone: Its ends do not fully match the called genes, so a read error is possible. The chain links TRBV2 to TRBJ2-2; 7 nucleotides agree with TRBD1. Germline-derived CDR1 and CDR2 are SNHLY and FYNNEI. This CDR3 contains 14 residues. The CDR3 spells CASIWDRSTGEPFF. For the CDR3, the DNA is TGTGCCAGCATTTGGGACAGATCAACCGGGGAGCCGTTTTTT.

This clone was detected once. This chain connects TRBV5-1 to TRBJ2-2; 7 bases are a match to TRBD2. Germline CDR1 reads SGHRS; CDR2 reads YFSETQ. The CDR3 runs to 16 residues. Trimming cost V 0 bases and J 2 bases; bases outside gene matches: 4. The CDR3: CASSLALADNTGELFF. CDR3 in DNA: TGCGCCAGCAGCTTGGCGCTAGCGGACAACACCGGGGAGCTGTTTTTT. Full variable domain (remainder filled in from reference TRBV5-1 and TRBJ2-2): KAGVTQTPRYLIKTRGQQVTLSCSPISGHRSVSWYQQTPGQGLQFLFEYFSETQRNKGNFPGRFSGRQFSNSRSEMNVSTLELGDSALYLCASSLALADNTGELFFGEGSRLTVL.

The chain couples TRBV18 to TRBJ1-5; tentative D call: TRBD1 (5 bases). CDR3 length: 14 amino acids. The germline V gene encodes CDR1 KGHSH and CDR2 LQKENI. V lost 2 bases and J lost 3, with 8 bases in between. Written as DNA, the CDR3 is TGTGCCAGCTCACCAGCAGGGCACAATCAGCCCCAGCATTTT. It translates to CASSPAGHNQPQHF.

The chain has TRBV28 and TRBJ2-5, with 9 bases fitting TRBD1. The CDR3 extends over 19 amino acids. The V gene end was trimmed by 1 base and the J gene end by 5 bases; junction bases not matched to a gene: 17. The germline CDR1 and CDR2 sequences are MDHEN and SYDVKM. The CDR3 nucleotides are TGTGCCAGCAGTTTATTAGGGACAGGGAGGAATGGGAATCAGGAGACCCAGTACTTC. Its translation: CASSLLGTGRNGNQETQYF.

The chain joins TRBV10-2 to TRBJ2-7; 9 nucleotides agree with TRBD2. J gave up 3 bases and V 1 base, and 4 bases lay outside the gene matches. The CDR3 spans 15 residues. Germline values: CDR1 WSHSY, CDR2 SAAADI. The CDR3 DNA is TGCGCCAGCAGTGAGTACGGCGGGAGGGACTACGAGCAGTACTTC. Translation: CASSEYGGRDYEQYF.

V and J are TRBV11-3 and TRBJ2-5; 7 nucleotides line up with TRBD1. The CDR3 has 13 residues. J was trimmed by 4 bases and V by 4 bases; bases with no gene match: 3. Germline-derived CDR1 and CDR2 are SGHNT and YENEEA. CDR3: CASSSTGLETQYF. The CDR3 DNA reads TGTGCCAGCAGCTCGACAGGGCTAGAGACCCAGTACTTC. The full variable domain, its missing parts supplied by reference TRBV11-3 and TRBJ2-5, is EAGVVQSPRYKIIEKKQPVAFWCNPISGHNTLYWYLQNLGQGPELLIRYENEEAVDDSQLPKDRFSAERLKGVDSTLKIQPAELGDSAVYLCASSSTGLETQYFGPGTRLLVL.

This clone was observed once. The CDR3 region has the DNA TGTGCCAGCCCCGAGATTATAACTAATGAAAAACTGTTTTTT. Protein product: CASPEIITNEKLFF. The gene calls are TRBV6-1 and TRBJ1-4; unclear D gene. The V gene's germline CDR1 is MNHNS and CDR2 SASEGT. Trimming removed 8 bases from V and 1 base from J, with 11 bases in between. The CDR3 has 14 residues.

The rearrangement uses TRBV19 and TRBJ1-1, with 8 positions matching TRBD1. The germline gives CDR1 LNHDA, CDR2 SQIVND (reference sequence). CDR3 length: 14 amino acids. V lost 4 bases to trimming and J lost 4 bases; unmatched junction nucleotides: 5. CDR3 sequence reads: CASSKRQGSTEAFF. The CDR3 nucleotides are TGTGCCAGTAGTAAGAGACAGGGGAGCACTGAAGCTTTCTTT.

The genes are TRBV28 and TRBJ1-2; 7 bases line up with TRBD1. In germline, CDR1 is MDHEN, CDR2 SYDVKM. The junction had 6 bases not matched to a gene; V was cut back by 6 bases and J by 5 bases. The CDR3 runs to 13 residues. The CDR3 region is CASRTGPQYGYTF. As DNA, the CDR3 is TGTGCCAGCAGGACAGGGCCCCAGTATGGCTACACCTTC.

The chain carries TRBV7-8 and TRBJ2-1; D possibly corresponds to TRBD2 (6 bases). This CDR3 spans 15 amino acids. Per the germline V gene, CDR1 is SGHVS and CDR2 is FQNEAQ. Trimming shortened V by 5 bases and J by 3 bases, and 14 bases separated the two germline ends. In nucleotides, the CDR3 is TGTGCCAGCAGCCCCTCCTCGGGACTCTACAATGAGCAGTTCTTC. Its protein is CASSPSSGLYNEQFF.

This chain links TRBV2 with TRBJ2-7; 7 bases align to TRBD1. The CDR3 consists of 14 residues. In germline, CDR1 is SNHLY, CDR2 FYNNEI. After removal of 2 bases from V and 2 bases from J, the junction contained 3 bases not matched to a gene. This chain's CDR3 is CASSEWDRTYEQYF. In DNA form, the CDR3 reads TGTGCCAGCAGTGAATGGGACAGAACCTACGAGCAGTACTTC. The full variable domain, rest sourced from reference TRBV2 and TRBJ2-7, is EPEVTQTPSHQVTQMGQEVILRCVPISNHLYFYWYRQILGQKVEFLVSFYNNEISEKSEIFDDQFSVERPDGSNFTLKIRSTKLEDSAMYFCASSEWDRTYEQYFGPGTRLTVT.

The chain combines TRBV7-9 with TRBJ2-2; D is perhaps TRBD1 (6 bases). Trimming removed 5 bases from V and 7 bases from J, with 14 bases in between. The CDR3 runs to 14 residues. Germline V gene lookup returns CDR1 SEHNR and CDR2 FQNEAQ (reference sequence). The CDR3 coding sequence is TGTGCCAGCAGCACACAGGGACGGAGCGGGGAGCTGTTTTTT. It codes for CASSTQGRSGELFF.

This chain links TRBV11-3 with TRBJ2-7; possibly TRBD2 for D (6 bases). Looked up from germline, CDR1 is SGHNT and CDR2 is YENEEA. The CDR3 contains 15 residues. Trimming stripped 2 bases from V and 4 bases from J, with 15 bases between. CDR3 nucleotide sequence: TGTGCCAGCAGCTTATCGCCTAGCGTCCGATACGAGCAGTACTTC. It specifies CASSLSPSVRYEQYF.

J is TRBJ2-3 and V is TRBV18; the D gene is possibly TRBD1 (5 bases). V shed 6 bases and J shed 1 base, with 11 bases lying between them. The CDR3 consists of 14 residues. In germline, CDR1 is KGHSH, CDR2 LQKENI. As DNA, the CDR3 is TGTGCCAGCTCCCGGACAAGAGGCACAGATACGCAGTATTTT. Translated: CASSRTRGTDTQYF.

The CDR3 DNA follows: TGTGCCAGCAGCCCCGGGACAGGGAGGAGCAATCAGCCCCAGCATTTT. It specifies CASSPGTGRSNQPQHF. The genes are TRBV2 and TRBJ1-5, with 9 bases that match TRBD1. From germline, CDR1 is SNHLY and CDR2 FYNNEI. Unmatched junction bases numbered 7, after V lost 6 bases and J lost 1 base. This CDR3 is 16 amino acids long. The full variable domain, completed using reference TRBV2 and TRBJ1-5, is EPEVTQTPSHQVTQMGQEVILRCVPISNHLYFYWYRQILGQKVEFLVSFYNNEISEKSEIFDDQFSVERPDGSNFTLKIRSTKLEDSAMYFCASSPGTGRSNQPQHFGDGTRLSIL.

This sequence joins TRBV28 and TRBJ1-5; tentative D call: TRBD1 (6 bases). The germline V gene encodes CDR1 MDHEN and CDR2 SYDVKM. The CDR3 runs to 15 residues. The ends were cut back, 2 bases at V and 3 bases at J, with 11 bases in the middle. Here the CDR3 reads CASSLAGGLNQPQHF. As DNA, the CDR3 is TGTGCCAGCAGTTTAGCGGGGGGGCTCAATCAGCCCCAGCATTTT.

The CDR3: CASSHDRGHNEAFF. The CDR3 DNA reads TGTGCCAGCAGTCACGACAGGGGGCATAATGAAGCTTTCTTT. The rearrangement links TRBV7-2 to TRBJ1-1; 10 positions agree with TRBD1. This CDR3 spans 14 amino acids. CDR1 is SGHTA and CDR2 is FQGNSA in the germline V gene. With 6 bases clipped from V and 7 bases from J, the junction kept 8 bases outside the gene matches.

This rearrangement joins TRBV19 to TRBJ1-6, with 8 bases identical to TRBD1. This CDR3 comprises 15 residues. V lost 6 bases and J lost 8; bases outside the gene matches: 9. Germline V gene lookup returns CDR1 LNHDA and CDR2 SQIVND (reference sequence). This CDR3 reads CASRQGQGLDSPLHF. The CDR3 coding sequence is TGTGCCAGTAGGCAAGGACAGGGATTGGATTCACCCCTCCACTTT.

The chain recombines TRBV6-1 with TRBJ1-5; no clear D gene. This CDR3 is built from 14 residues. Looked up from germline, CDR1 is MNHNS and CDR2 is SASEGT. The V gene lost 4 bases and the J gene lost 2 bases, with 9 bases spanning the gap. CDR3: CASSGVSGNQPQHF. CDR3 coding DNA: TGTGCCAGCAGTGGCGTTAGCGGCAATCAGCCCCAGCATTTT.

This chain connects TRBV19 to TRBJ2-6, with TRBD1 identical over 11 bases. Looked up from germline, CDR1 is LNHDA and CDR2 is SQIVND (reference sequence). The CDR3 loop spans 17 amino acids. V gave up 8 bases and J gave up 5 bases; unmatched junction bases: 11. CDR3 sequence (DNA): TGTGCCAGTCTGGGACAGGGGGGGTTTGGTAGGGCCAACGTCCTGACTTTC. This encodes CASLGQGGFGRANVLTF.

The rearrangement links TRBV21-1 to TRBJ2-7; the table's D gene call, TRBD1, was not cross checked with the DNA. TRBV21-1 is tagged as a pseudogene. The CDR3 is made up of 16 amino acids. The DNA for the CDR3 is TGTGCCAGCAGCAACGGACAGCCTTCCACCCCCTACGAGCAGTACTTC. Residues: CASSNGQPSTPYEQYF.